Listed below are T cell receptor beta chains from one sample, sequenced in a study of T cells after posttransplantation cyclophosphamide. Method: immunoSEQ multiplex PCR; TCRdb's copy keeps in-frame clones and lacks some. Of some 10,000 clones listed, roughly 86% are singletons. The starting material was CD4+ T cells sorted from PBMCs, obtained after allogeneic stem cell transplant with posttransplant cyclophosphamide. These receptor sequences come from a male patient aged 25-45 years who received an allogeneic stem cell transplant from a related donor, was CMV-positive, and had acute GVHD only. The graft donor may have contributed some T cells. Both conserved end residues are part of each CDR3. D genes are given only for firm matches. Clone sizes are given selectively: once, few, many, or a class where the clone is expanded.

cdr3_nt | cdr3_aa | d_call | j_call | v_call | clone_size
TGTGCCAGCAGCCTGGGGGGTTCGGCCTACGAGCAGTACTTC | CASSLGGSAYEQYF | . | TRBJ2-7 | TRBV7-2 | once
TGTGCCACCGGGACAGGGGGAGAGACCCAGTACTTC | CATGTGGETQYF | TRBD1 | TRBJ2-5 | TRBV6-5 | .
TGCGCCAGCAGCTTGGATCGGGGGGGCTTCGGCGGGGAGCTGTTTTTT | CASSLDRGGFGGELFF | TRBD2 | TRBJ2-2 | TRBV5-1 | .
TGCGCCAGCAGCGCCCACCGACTAGCGGGGAAAGATACGCAGTATTTT | CASSAHRLAGKDTQYF | TRBD2 | TRBJ2-3 | TRBV5-1 | .
TGTGCCAGCAGCTTAAAAGGGGCCGGTAATGAAAAACTGTTTTTT | CASSLKGAGNEKLFF | . | TRBJ1-4 | TRBV7-9 | .
TGTGCCTGGAGGGGGACAGGGGGCAATGAAAAACTGTTTTTT | CAWRGTGGNEKLFF | TRBD1 | TRBJ1-4 | TRBV30 | .
TGTGCCAGCAGTGAGGAGCCCCAGTCCTATGGCTACACCTTC | CASSEEPQSYGYTF | . | TRBJ1-2 | TRBV6-4 | .
TGTGCCAGCAGCTTATCGCACACCGAGACCCAGTACTTC | CASSLSHTETQYF | . | TRBJ2-5 | TRBV11-3 | .
TGCGCCAGCAGCCAAGATAGGATTGGTAGGGGGGGAGGCACTGAAGCTTTCTTT | CASSQDRIGRGGGTEAFF | . | TRBJ1-1 | TRBV4-3 | .
TGTGCCAGCTCAAATATACAGGGTTTCGGCTATGGCTACACCTTC | CASSNIQGFGYGYTF | . | TRBJ1-2 | TRBV18 | .
TGTGCCAGCTCACCTGATCCGGGGACAGGGGGAGAGTTTGGCTACACCTTC | CASSPDPGTGGEFGYTF | TRBD1 | TRBJ1-2 | TRBV18 | .
TGCGCCAGCAGCTTGGAGGGACAGGTCTCTGAAGCTTTCTTT | CASSLEGQVSEAFF | TRBD1 | TRBJ1-1 | TRBV5-1 | .
TGTGCCAGCTCACCCGCAGGGGGTAGAGTTAGCGAGCAGTACTTC | CASSPAGGRVSEQYF | TRBD1 | TRBJ2-7 | TRBV18 | .
TGTGCCAGCAGCCCCACCCGGTTCGGGGGAAATGAGCAGTTCTTC | CASSPTRFGGNEQFF | . | TRBJ2-1 | TRBV7-9 | .
TGTGCCAGCAGCTCCGGGACTGGCATTGGTGAAAAACTGTTTTTT | CASSSGTGIGEKLFF | . | TRBJ1-4 | TRBV7-8 | .
TGTGCCAGCAGCCCCAGGGCAACTAATGAAAAACTGTTTTTT | CASSPRATNEKLFF | . | TRBJ1-4 | TRBV7-9 | .
TGTGCCAGCAGCTTGGCCGGGACAGCTCGCACAGATACGCAGTATTTT | CASSLAGTARTDTQYF | TRBD1 | TRBJ2-3 | TRBV7-2 | .
TGTGCCAGCTCACCTAGGGGGAACGGGAGCAATCAGCCCCAGCATTTT | CASSPRGNGSNQPQHF | . | TRBJ1-5 | TRBV18 | once
TGCGCCAGCAGCCAAAAAGAGGCAGGGGCCACTGAAGCTTTCTTT | CASSQKEAGATEAFF | . | TRBJ1-1 | TRBV5-1 | .
TGTGCCAGCAGCTACACGACAGGGTTAATCCTCTCTGGAGCCAACGTCCTGACTTTC | CASSYTTGLILSGANVLTF | TRBD1 | TRBJ2-6 | TRBV11-2 | .
TGTGCCAGCAGCCAAGAAAATAAGGACAGGGGGCAGTACTTC | CASSQENKDRGQYF | TRBD1 | TRBJ2-7 | TRBV14 | .
TGTGCCAGCAGAAGTACAGGGGACGAGCAGTACTTC | CASRSTGDEQYF | TRBD1 | TRBJ2-7 | TRBV28 | .
TGTGCCAGCAGTATTGGGACAGGGGTCGCTTTCTTT | CASSIGTGVAFF | TRBD1 | TRBJ1-1 | TRBV6-1 | .
TGCGCCAGCAGCTTGGGGACAGGGGATTCACCCCTCCACTTT | CASSLGTGDSPLHF | TRBD1 | TRBJ1-6 | TRBV5-1 | .
TGTGCCAGTAGCACGACGGGTACTGGGGGGACAGGCAAAAACATTCAGTACTTC | CASSTTGTGGTGKNIQYF | TRBD1 | TRBJ2-4 | TRBV19 | once
TGTGCCATCAGTCGAGGGCCAGCCCAAGAGACCCAGTACTTC | CAISRGPAQETQYF | . | TRBJ2-5 | TRBV10-3 | .
TGTGCCTGGAGTTTTAGGACAGGGGGGAGAACCGGGGAGCTGTTTTTT | CAWSFRTGGRTGELFF | TRBD1 | TRBJ2-2 | TRBV30 | .
TGTGCCAGCAGGGGACAGGGGAAGGAAGAGACCCAGTACTTC | CASRGQGKEETQYF | TRBD1 | TRBJ2-5 | TRBV28 | once
TGTGCAAGTCGCTTAGTCCGAGAGACCCAGTACTTC | CASRLVRETQYF | . | TRBJ2-5 | TRBV12-2 | .
TGCGCCAGTTCCCGCAACGCAGGGGGCGCGGTTGGGGACACTGAAGCTTTCTTT | CASSRNAGGAVGDTEAFF | TRBD1 | TRBJ1-1 | TRBV5-1 | .
TGTGCCAGCAGTTATTTTTATACAGGGGCCACTGAAGCTTTCTTT | CASSYFYTGATEAFF | TRBD1 | TRBJ1-1 | TRBV6-5 | .
TGTGCCAGCAGCCCAATTGGGACAGCAAACACTGAAGCTTTCTTT | CASSPIGTANTEAFF | TRBD1 | TRBJ1-1 | TRBV5-8 | once
TGTGCCGCCAATAGGGGCCTGGGTTCACCCCTCCACTTT | CAANRGLGSPLHF | . | TRBJ1-6 | TRBV9 | .
TGTGCCAGCAGCTTTCAGGGGGGAGTCAACACTGAAGCTTTCTTT | CASSFQGGVNTEAFF | TRBD1 | TRBJ1-1 | TRBV11-2 | .
TGTGCCAGCTCGAGTGAGACTTCCTACGAGCAGTACTTC | CASSSETSYEQYF | . | TRBJ2-7 | TRBV18 | .
TGTGCCACCAGGGCAGGAGGGAGGAACGAAAAACTGTTTTTT | CATRAGGRNEKLFF | . | TRBJ1-4 | TRBV7-2 | .
TGTGCCAGTACCGGCACAGATACGCAGTATTTT | CASTGTDTQYF | . | TRBJ2-3 | TRBV19 | .
TGTGCCAGCAGCACCGGACAGGGAAGCAATCAGCCCCAGCATTTT | CASSTGQGSNQPQHF | TRBD1 | TRBJ1-5 | TRBV7-2 | .
TGCGCCAGCAGCTGGAGAGGACAGGCAACCACTGAAGCTTTCTTT | CASSWRGQATTEAFF | TRBD1 | TRBJ1-1 | TRBV5-1 | .
TGTGCCAGCAGCCAAGAGGGCAGGGCGCTGGACGAGCAGTACTTC | CASSQEGRALDEQYF | . | TRBJ2-7 | TRBV4-2 | .
TGTGCCAGCAGTGAATCCCCCGGGGTGGTCTCCTACAATGAGCAGTTCTTC | CASSESPGVVSYNEQFF | . | TRBJ2-1 | TRBV25-1 | .
TGTGCCAGCTCACCAATCACTTCCACCGGGGAGCTGTTTTTT | CASSPITSTGELFF | . | TRBJ2-2 | TRBV18 | .
TGTGCCAGCAGCCAACGGGGTGCAAACACTGAAGCTTTCTTT | CASSQRGANTEAFF | . | TRBJ1-1 | TRBV7-9 | once